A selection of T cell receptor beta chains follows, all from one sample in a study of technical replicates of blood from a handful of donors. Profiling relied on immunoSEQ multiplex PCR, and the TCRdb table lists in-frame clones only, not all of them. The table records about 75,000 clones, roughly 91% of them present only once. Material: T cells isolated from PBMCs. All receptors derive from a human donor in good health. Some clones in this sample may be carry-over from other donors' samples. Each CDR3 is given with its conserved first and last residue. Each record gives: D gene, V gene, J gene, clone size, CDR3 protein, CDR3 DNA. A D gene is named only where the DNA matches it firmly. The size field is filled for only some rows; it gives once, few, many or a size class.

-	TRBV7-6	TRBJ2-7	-	CASSQAQWGNYEQYF	TGTGCCAGCAGTCAGGCTCAGTGGGGCAACTACGAGCAGTACTTC
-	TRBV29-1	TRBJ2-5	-	CSVDSGETQYF	TGCAGCGTTGACTCAGGGGAGACCCAGTACTTC
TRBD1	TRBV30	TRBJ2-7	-	CAWAQGADEQYF	TGTGCCTGGGCACAGGGGGCTGACGAGCAGTACTTC
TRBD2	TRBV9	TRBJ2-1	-	CASSVVSGGSYNEQFF	TGTGCCAGCAGCGTAGTTAGCGGGGGGTCCTACAATGAGCAGTTCTTC
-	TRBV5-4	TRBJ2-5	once	CASSLQEETQYF	TGTGCCAGCAGCTTGCAGGAAGAGACCCAGTACTTC
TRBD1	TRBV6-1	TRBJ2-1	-	CASSDPGQGIVEQFF	TGTGCCAGCAGTGACCCTGGACAGGGGATCGTAGAGCAGTTCTTC
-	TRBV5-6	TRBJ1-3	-	CASSFGRRSGNTIYF	TGTGCCAGCAGCTTTGGGCGAAGGTCTGGAAACACCATATATTTT
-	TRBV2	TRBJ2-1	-	CASRPSWAGNNEQFF	TGTGCCAGCAGGCCCTCTTGGGCAGGTAACAATGAGCAGTTCTTC
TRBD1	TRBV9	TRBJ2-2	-	CASSVGQGDTGELFF	TGTGCCAGCAGCGTAGGGCAGGGGGACACCGGGGAGCTGTTTTTT
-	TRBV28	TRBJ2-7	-	CASSFEGGYLYEQYF	TGTGCCAGCAGTTTCGAGGGCGGGTACCTTTACGAGCAGTACTTC
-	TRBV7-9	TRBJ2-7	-	CASSPIPQGLRAIYEQYF	TGTGCCAGCAGCCCGATCCCGCAGGGCCTCCGAGCGATATACGAGCAGTACTTC
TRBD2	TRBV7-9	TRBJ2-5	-	CASASGVAGTETQYF	TGTGCCAGCGCCTCGGGGGTAGCGGGAACGGAGACCCAGTACTTC
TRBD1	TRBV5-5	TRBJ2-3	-	CASSLGQGLDTQYF	TGTGCCAGCAGCTTGGGACAGGGGTTAGATACGCAGTATTTT
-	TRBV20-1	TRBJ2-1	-	CSAIVTEEQFF	TGCAGTGCTATCGTCACTGAGGAGCAGTTCTTC
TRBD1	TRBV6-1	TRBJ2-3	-	CASSPGTGGPDTQYF	TGTGCCAGCAGTCCGGGGACAGGGGGACCAGATACGCAGTATTTT
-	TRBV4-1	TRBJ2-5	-	CASSQYEEDPQETQYF	TGCGCCAGCAGCCAATATGAGGAAGACCCACAAGAGACCCAGTACTTC
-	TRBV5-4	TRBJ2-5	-	CASSSVGAGETQYF	TGTGCCAGCAGCTCTGTGGGGGCCGGGGAGACCCAGTACTTC
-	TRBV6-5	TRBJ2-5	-	CASREAGETQYF	TGTGCCAGCAGGGAGGCCGGGGAGACCCAGTACTTC
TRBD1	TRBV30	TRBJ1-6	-	CAWTGGSYNSPLHF	TGTGCCTGGACAGGGGGCTCCTATAATTCACCCCTCCACTTT
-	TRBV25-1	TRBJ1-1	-	CASRPPEGENTEAFF	TGTGCCAGCAGACCCCCCGAGGGGGAGAACACTGAAGCTTTCTTT
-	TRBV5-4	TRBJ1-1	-	CASSLLLAGREAFF	TGTGCCAGCAGCTTGTTGCTGGCAGGGAGGGAGGCTTTCTTT
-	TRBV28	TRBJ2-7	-	CASSPRGANEQYF	TGTGCCAGCAGCCCCCGGGGGGCAAACGAGCAGTACTTC
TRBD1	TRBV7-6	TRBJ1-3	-	CASSSEQGASGNTIYF	TGTGCCAGCAGCTCCGAACAGGGGGCTTCTGGAAACACCATATATTTT